The source of this T cell receptor (beta chain) is a study of OX40 agonist ivuxolimab in advanced cancers. As for the study in general: Age averaged around 60 years (range about 23 to 80), and less than 85% were male. Notes on the study in general: Some nonresponders also had low normalized T-cell clonal expansion.

Notes on this clone: Its target is unknown.

This CDR3 has 15 residues. The junction had 1 base not matched to a gene; V was cut back by 5 bases and J by 1 base. Germline values: CDR1 LNHDA, CDR2 SQIVND (reference sequence). Patients with autoimmune history or systemic immunosuppression were excluded. Produced via immunoSEQ multiplex PCR; TCRdb's table is partial and in-frame only. The top ten clones hold under 0.5% of a sample with about 65,000 clones, roughly 91% of them seen once. J is TRBJ2-6 and V is TRBV19, with TRBD1 identical over 8 bases. The source material was CD4+ or CD8+ T cells sorted from blood, sampled in a trial of the OX40 agonist ivuxolimab. This TCR was sampled from an adult with an advanced solid tumor such as melanoma, head and neck, liver or kidney cancer. CDR3 sequence (DNA): TGTGCCAGTAGTTGGACAGGGTCTGGGGCCAACGTCCTGACTTTC. It is translated as CASSWTGSGANVLTF.